This T cell receptor beta chain was retrieved from a study of cytomegalovirus exposure and HLA in healthy donors. Study-wide context: One earlier analysis, a look at about 179 million T cells, found about 100 million unique TCR beta sequences. Overall study results and limits: Available immune exposure information covered CMV serostatus only. In a later analysis, a missense DCLRE1C variant was linked to TCR beta V- and J-gene trimming. Researchers reported in a later analysis that common viral pathogens appeared linked to several top clusters.

Of note for this clone: Antigen specificity is unknown.

The PCR ran on 60 Vbeta and 13 Jbeta primers. Measured with immunoSEQ multiplex PCR; TCRdb has only the in-frame clones, and not every one. Of around 300,000 clones listed, 80% to 90% were seen once; the top ten hold approximately 2.2%. The sample comprised PBMCs. This clonotype originated in a young woman in good health and CMV-seronegative.

The CDR3: CASSVAIGGLQETQYF. The CDR3 bases are TGTGCCAGCAGCGTAGCTATCGGCGGGCTCCAAGAGACCCAGTACTTC. The chain has TRBV9 and TRBJ2-5; D is possibly TRBD2 (5 bases). The germline V gene has CDR1 SGDLS and CDR2 YYNGEE. V shed 0 bases and J shed 1 base, with 13 bases lying between them. This CDR3 has 16 residues.